These 18 T cell receptor beta chains originate from one sample sequenced in a study of beta chain features in type 1 diabetes (dated by TCRdb to between 2018 and 2020). Library preparation was by the immunoSEQ multiplex PCR assay. The entire amount of isolated RNA was reverse transcribed using the High Capacity cDNA Reverse Transcription Kit, so the sequenced TCRB transcripts were expressed ones. TCRdb's version of the immuneACCESS table is confined to in-frame rearrangements and falls short of the full clone set. An unresolved V gene accounts for under half of the shortfall where checked; the remainder is of unknown origin. A total of a few hundred thousand clones appear in this sample, 12% to 15% of them only once. The ten top clones hold 6.7% of the sample. The sequenced sample consisted of central memory CD4+ T cells from blood. These receptors were collected from a man aged 25 to 40 in good health.

This clone was seen a few times. V is TRBV5-6 and J is TRBJ2-2, with 12 nucleotides matching TRBD2. J lost 1 base, V lost 0 bases, and 4 bases had no gene match. The germline V gene encodes CDR1 SGHDT and CDR2 YYEEEE. The CDR3 has 18 residues. For the CDR3, the DNA is TGTGCCAGCAGCTTGGATACTAGCGGGAGGTGGAACACCGGGGAGCTGTTTTTT. Translating it yields CASSLDTSGRWNTGELFF.

This clone was counted at least ten times. The chain is built from TRBV27 and TRBJ1-2; 9 bases map to TRBD1. V lost 4 bases and J lost 4; bases outside the gene matches: 4. Germline values: CDR1 MNHEY, CDR2 SMNVEV (reference sequence). CDR3 length: 14 amino acids. CDR3 DNA: TGTGCCAGCAGTTGGGGACAGGGTGGCTATGGCTACACCTTC. Translation: CASSWGQGGYGYTF.

This clone turned up a few times. The V gene is TRBV5-6, the J gene TRBJ1-2; 8 bases are shared with TRBD1. Germline CDR1 reads SGHDT; CDR2 reads YYEEEE. This CDR3 comprises 14 residues. V lost 4 bases, J lost 5 bases, and 7 bases stayed unmatched. CDR3: CASSQIQGEYGYTF. CDR3 nucleotides: TGTGCCAGCAGCCAGATACAGGGGGAGTATGGCTACACCTTC.

V is TRBV4-3 and J is TRBJ1-3; no definite D call. V was cut by 5 bases and J by 0 bases, with 5 bases left in between. CDR3 size: 13 residues. The germline CDR1 and CDR2 sequences are LGHNA and YSLEER. The CDR3 protein is CASSRDSGNTIYF. CDR3 coding DNA: TGCGCCAGCAGCAGGGACTCTGGAAACACCATATATTTT.

A word on this clone: This specimen includes other DNA sequences encoding the same CDR3. The chain has TRBV5-1 and TRBJ2-1; tentatively, D is TRBD2 (7 bases). The CDR3 spans 16 residues. Trimming left V 4 bases short and J 3 bases short, with 17 bases between. Germline lookup yields CDR1 SGHRS and CDR2 YFSETQ. The CDR3 spells CASSTGGAGGYNEQFF. The CDR3 region has the DNA TGCGCCAGCAGCACTGGGGGGGCAGGAGGCTACAATGAGCAGTTCTTC.

This clone was counted a few times. This rearrangement joins TRBV7-9 to TRBJ1-1, with unresolved D. CDR1 and CDR2 (germline): SEHNR, FQNEAQ (reference sequence). Trimming shortened V by 5 bases and J by 4 bases, and 8 bases separated the two germline ends. The CDR3 covers 12 residues. CDR3 bases: TGTGCCAGCAGCCTGATGAGCACTGAAGCTTTCTTT. Translated: CASSLMSTEAFF.

As to this clone: A read error may produce the germline difference seen at one junction end. Other nucleotide sequences in the sample specify the same CDR3. The rearrangement joins TRBV5-1 to TRBJ2-3, with 8 nucleotides matching TRBD1. CDR1 SGHRS and CDR2 YFSETQ come from the germline V gene. This CDR3 contains 16 residues. The CDR3 DNA reads TGCGCCAGCAGCCTGAACAACAGGGGGTCGGCAGATACGCAGTACTTT. This encodes CASSLNNRGSADTQYF.

The gene calls are TRBV28 and TRBJ1-1, with D perhaps TRBD1 (5 bases). CDR1 MDHEN and CDR2 SYDVKM come from the germline V gene. The ends were cut back, 2 bases at V and 1 base at J, with 14 bases in the middle. The CDR3 contains 16 residues. The CDR3 nucleotides are TGTGCCAGCAGTTTAGGGGGGTCGGGTCAGAACACTGAAGCTTTCTTT. Encoded protein: CASSLGGSGQNTEAFF.

This clone was detected a few times. The chain couples TRBV20-1 to TRBJ2-5; D call uncertain. The CDR3 contains 10 residues. From germline, CDR1 is DFQATT and CDR2 SNEGSKA (reference sequence). Between the trimmed V and J ends, which lost 6 bases and 4 bases, there was a span of 6 bases. Here the CDR3 DNA reads TGCAGTGCCGCCCGAGAGACCCAGTACTTC. Translated: CSAARETQYF.

The V and J genes are TRBV7-6 and TRBJ2-7; possible D gene TRBD1, 6 bases. This CDR3 is built from 15 residues. Trimming cost V 3 bases and J 7 bases, with 19 bases left between them. Germline assignment: CDR1 SGHVS and CDR2 FNYEAQ. The CDR3 spells CASSLRQGGGLEQYF. Here the CDR3 DNA reads TGTGCCAGCAGCTTGCGTCAGGGTGGGGGCTTGGAGCAGTACTTC. The whole variable domain, remainder taken from reference TRBV7-6 and TRBJ2-7, is GAGVSQSPRYKVTKRGQDVALRCDPISGHVSLYWYRQALGQGPEFLTYFNYEAQQDKSGLPNDRFSAERPEGSISTLTIQRTEQRDSAMYRCASSLRQGGGLEQYFGPGTRLTVT.

There are many counts of this clone. In DNA, the CDR3 is TGTGCCAGCAGAGCGGGGGGCATATACAATGAGCAGTTCTTC. It translates to CASRAGGIYNEQFF. The rearrangement links TRBV2 to TRBJ2-1; 9 positions match TRBD2. The germline gives CDR1 SNHLY, CDR2 FYNNEI. This CDR3 contains 14 residues. V lost 6 bases and J lost 4; bases outside the gene matches: 4.

V usage is TRBV9 and J usage is TRBJ1-1, with D possibly being TRBD1 (5 bases). The CDR3 totals 13 residues. Germline lookup yields CDR1 SGDLS and CDR2 YYNGEE. Trimming pared 3 bases from V and 6 bases from J, leaving 12 bases between. The CDR3 DNA sequence: TGTGCCAGCAGCGATACGATAGGGGCTGAAGCTTTCTTT. It codes for CASSDTIGAEAFF.

With regard to this clone: This specimen includes other DNA sequences encoding the same CDR3. This chain links TRBV6-6 with TRBJ2-5, with D unclear. Germline V gene lookup returns CDR1 MNHNY and CDR2 SVGAGI (reference sequence). There are 13 residues in the CDR3. V lost 0 bases and J lost 5, with 7 bases in between. This CDR3 reads CASSYSRWETQYF. Written as DNA, the CDR3 is TGTGCCAGCAGTTACTCTCGTTGGGAGACCCAGTACTTC.

The rearrangement joins TRBV14 to TRBJ2-7; D is possibly TRBD2 (6 bases). This CDR3 has 13 residues. V was trimmed by 5 bases and J by 6 bases, leaving 14 bases between them. Germline V gives CDR1 SGHDN, CDR2 FVKESK. Here the CDR3 DNA reads TGTGCCAGCAGCTCGGCTCAGGGAGGCGAGCAGTACTTC. Protein sequence: CASSSAQGGEQYF.

This clone was detected ten times or more. At one of its ends the junction is not consistent with the germline gene, which may arise from a read error. The V and J genes are TRBV6-5 and TRBJ2-1; weak D call: TRBD2 (6 bases). The CDR3 sequence is 16 residues long. CDR1 and CDR2 (germline): MNHEY, SVGAGI. The CDR3 loop reads CASSYYGGIEDNEQFF. CDR3 sequence (DNA): TGTGCCAGCAGCTACTACGGGGGTATCGAAGACAATGAGCAGTTCTTC.

A few counts support this clone. This chain links TRBV19 with TRBJ1-2, with D possibly being TRBD1 (6 bases). Trimming left V 7 bases short and J 11 bases short, with 14 bases between. The germline CDR1 and CDR2 sequences are LNHDA and SQIVND (reference sequence). The CDR3 covers 11 residues. CDR3 in amino acids: CASNSDRIYTF. DNA for the CDR3: TGTGCCAGTAACTCCGACAGGATATACACCTTC. The variable domain in full, completed from reference TRBV19 and TRBJ1-2, reads DGGITQSPKYLFRKEGQNVTLSCEQNLNHDAMYWYRQDPGQGLRLIYYSQIVNDFQKGDIAEGYSVSREKKESFPLTVTSAQKNPTAFYLCASNSDRIYTFGSGTRLTVV.

The table lists this clone with a few counts. Different DNA sequences within this sample yield the same CDR3. The rearrangement uses TRBV11-3 and TRBJ2-6; D gene uncertain. V lost 3 bases and J 0 bases, leaving 9 bases between the germline ends. The CDR3 is 16 residues long. Germline loops: CDR1 SGHNT, CDR2 YENEEA. The CDR3 loop reads CASSLRQHSGANVLTF. As DNA, the CDR3 is TGTGCCAGCAGCTTGCGGCAGCACTCTGGGGCCAACGTCCTGACTTTC.

J is TRBJ1-6 and V is TRBV2, with a weak D call TRBD1 (6 bases). The CDR3 length is 14 residues. Deletions cut 4 bases from V and 7 bases from J, with 11 bases between. The germline V gene encodes CDR1 SNHLY and CDR2 FYNNEI. DNA for the CDR3: TGTGCCAGCAGTGTTGAGGGGGGGAATTCACCCCTCCACTTT. Translated, it gives CASSVEGGNSPLHF. The full variable domain, in which reference TRBV2 and TRBJ1-6 provide the parts outside the CDR3, is EPEVTQTPSHQVTQMGQEVILRCVPISNHLYFYWYRQILGQKVEFLVSFYNNEISEKSEIFDDQFSVERPDGSNFTLKIRSTKLEDSAMYFCASSVEGGNSPLHFGNGTRLTVT.